A single sample is the source of the 21 T cell receptor beta chains below, sequenced in a study of T cells of healthy individuals. From the 5' RACE reads, TCRdb called clonotypes with MiXCR, one entry per CDR3 protein. Of some 69,000 distinct CDR3 sequences in the sample, around 15% were seen once. Receptor source: a human donor in good health.

This clonotype was counted between two and nine times. The CDR3 coding sequence is TGTGCCAGCAGCCCCCGGGGGGGTGGCAATCAGCCCCAGCATTTT. This sequence encodes CASSPRGGGNQPQHF. The gene calls are TRBV7-9 and TRBJ1-5; maybe TRBD1 (5 bases). The length of the CDR3 is 15 residues. V lost 5 bases, J lost 2 bases, and 13 bases lay in between. Germline CDR1 reads SEHNR; CDR2 reads FQNEAQ (reference sequence).

This clonotype was recorded at least ten times. CDR3 in amino acids: CASSQDPRFYEFRGYTF. DNA for the CDR3: TGCGCCAGCAGCCAAGATCCCCGTTTTTATGAGTTTCGGGGCTACACCTTC. The chain has TRBV4-1 and TRBJ1-2; D remains ambiguous. Germline assignment: CDR1 MGHRA and CDR2 YSYEKL. The CDR3 contains 17 residues. Deletions cut 0 bases from V and 8 bases from J, with 22 bases between.

This clonotype showed up many times. The chain carries TRBV11-2 and TRBJ2-7; a weak D match, TRBD2 (6 bases). The CDR3 covers 13 residues. The germline V and J ends were trimmed by 7 bases and 4 bases, with 14 bases remaining between them. Germline-derived CDR1 and CDR2 are SGHAT and FQNNGV. The CDR3 sequence: CASTLGGVYEQYF. In nucleotides, the CDR3 is TGTGCCAGCACCCTTGGCGGGGTATACGAGCAGTACTTC.

CDR3 sequence reads: CSARGGLFADTQYF. The CDR3 DNA is TGCAGTGCTAGAGGGGGACTATTCGCAGATACGCAGTATTTT. The V gene is TRBV20-1, the J gene TRBJ2-3, with 7 nucleotides matching TRBD2. Germline V gene data show CDR1 as DFQATT and CDR2 as SNEGSKA (reference sequence). This CDR3 has 14 amino acids. J gave up 4 bases and V 1 base, and 5 bases lay outside the gene matches.

As concerns this clonotype: A clone one base away is much larger, so this may be a read error. V gene TRBV20-1 combines with J gene TRBJ1-5; D call uncertain. V was clipped by 8 bases and J by 11 bases, with 19 bases between them. The germline gives CDR1 DFQATT, CDR2 SNEGSKA (reference sequence). The CDR3 consists of 12 residues. CDR3 residues: CSSIGPASTQHF. CDR3 bases: TGCAGTTCCATAGGACCCGCGTCGACCCAGCATTTT.

This clonotype has at least ten counts. The chain uses TRBV19 and TRBJ2-1; TRBD1 matches at 10 bases. Germline V gives CDR1 LNHDA, CDR2 SQIVND (reference sequence). The V gene end was trimmed by 1 base and the J gene end by 10 bases; junction bases not matched to a gene: 13. The CDR3 contains 17 residues. CDR3 nucleotides: TGTGCCAGTAGTATAGGAGGGACAGGGGCAGTTTTGGGGGAGCAGTTCTTC. As protein: CASSIGGTGAVLGEQFF.

This clonotype was counted a few times. The genes are TRBV7-2 and TRBJ2-5; TRBD1 matches 7 bases. V was pared by 5 bases and J by 1 base, with 7 bases of the junction left unmatched. The CDR3 runs 15 residues. Germline V gene lookup returns CDR1 SGHTA and CDR2 FQGNSA. CDR3 DNA: TGTGCCAGCAGCCCCCCACAGGGGTTCCAAGAGACCCAGTACTTC. Translated, it gives CASSPPQGFQETQYF.

This clonotype has more than one count but fewer than ten. V usage is TRBV7-3 and J usage is TRBJ2-5; 11 bases are a match to TRBD1. The CDR3 extends over 14 amino acids. The ends lost 5 bases at V and 5 bases at J; junction bases unmatched: 4. Germline loops: CDR1 SGHTA, CDR2 FQGTGA. The CDR3 is CASSRTGGLETQYF. The CDR3 DNA sequence: TGTGCCAGCAGCCGGACAGGGGGCTTGGAGACCCAGTACTTC.

The chain carries TRBV7-6 and TRBJ2-5; a possible D gene is TRBD1 (5 bases). Trimming cost V 5 bases and J 1 base, with 11 bases left between them. From germline, CDR1 is SGHVS and CDR2 FNYEAQ. The CDR3 is made up of 14 amino acids. CDR3 nucleotides: TGTGCCAGCAGCCTGACAGTGGGCCAAGAGACCCAGTACTTC. It codes for CASSLTVGQETQYF. The full variable domain, in which reference TRBV7-6 and TRBJ2-5 provide the parts outside the CDR3, is GAGVSQSPRYKVTKRGQDVALRCDPISGHVSLYWYRQALGQGPEFLTYFNYEAQQDKSGLPNDRFSAERPEGSISTLTIQRTEQRDSAMYRCASSLTVGQETQYFGPGTRLLVL.

This clonotype was seen repeatedly, ten times or more. The rearrangement uses TRBV5-1 and TRBJ2-5; D is possibly TRBD1 (7 bases). The CDR3 covers 14 residues. Germline V gives CDR1 SGHRS, CDR2 YFSETQ. The germline V and J ends were trimmed by 4 bases and 4 bases, with 14 bases remaining between them. CDR3: CASSTQGGRETQYF. CDR3 DNA: TGCGCCAGCAGCACCCAGGGGGGTCGAGAGACCCAGTACTTC.

The CDR3 DNA reads TGTGCCAGCAGTCCGCCCGGGAGTTACACCGGGGAGCTGTTTTTT. This codes for CASSPPGSYTGELFF. The chain couples TRBV6-5 to TRBJ2-2; the D gene is possibly TRBD2 (6 bases). The ends were cut back, 5 bases at V and 3 bases at J, with 13 bases in the middle. The CDR3 length is 15 residues. The germline gives CDR1 MNHEY, CDR2 SVGAGI.

This rearrangement joins TRBV27 to TRBJ2-1, with 14 bases matching TRBD2. The CDR3 runs 15 residues. With 4 bases clipped from V and 7 bases from J, the junction kept 3 bases outside the gene matches. CDR1 is MNHEY, CDR2 SMNVEV, per germline (reference sequence). The CDR3 DNA is TGTGCCAGCAGTTCCGGGACTAGCGGGAGAAATGAGCAGTTCTTC. Encoded protein: CASSSGTSGRNEQFF.

This clonotype was counted ten times or more. This chain uses TRBV10-3 with TRBJ2-2; D call uncertain. This CDR3 comprises 14 residues. Trimming pared 7 bases from V and 0 bases from J, leaving 9 bases between. Germline V gene data show CDR1 as ENHRY and CDR2 as SYGVKD. The CDR3 region has the DNA TGTGCCATCACCGAGAAATCGAACACCGGGGAGCTGTTTTTT. Amino acids: CAITEKSNTGELFF.

The sample holds many counts of this clonotype. The chain recombines TRBV20-1 with TRBJ2-7; D is undetermined. This CDR3 has 12 amino acids. The germline V and J ends were trimmed by 6 bases and 0 bases, with 9 bases remaining between them. Germline loops: CDR1 DFQATT, CDR2 SNEGSKA (reference sequence). The CDR3 region is CSATVHSYEQYF. CDR3 nucleotides: TGCAGTGCCACAGTCCACTCCTACGAGCAGTACTTC.

In this sample, this clonotype turned up a few times. The chain joins TRBV27 to TRBJ2-7; 10 nucleotides align to TRBD2. The CDR3 loop spans 14 amino acids. Germline V gene sequence: CDR1 MNHEY, CDR2 SMNVEV (reference sequence). Trimming cost V 4 bases and J 7 bases; bases outside gene matches: 7. The CDR3 is CASSSLAGALEQYF. CDR3 sequence (DNA): TGTGCCAGCAGTTCCCTAGCGGGAGCCTTGGAGCAGTACTTC.

This clonotype appeared once. The V call is TRBV12-3 or TRBV12-4, the J call TRBJ1-2, with 10 nucleotides matching TRBD1. The CDR3 runs to 15 residues. V shed 3 bases, J shed 7 bases, and the junction held 8 bases outside the gene matches. For the CDR3, the DNA is TGTGCCAGCAGTTTGGGGGGACAGGGGTCCGGTGGCTACACCTTC. This gives the protein CASSLGGQGSGGYTF.

The gene calls are TRBV27 and TRBJ1-1; weak D call: TRBD1 (6 bases). This CDR3 contains 13 residues. The germline gives CDR1 MNHEY, CDR2 SMNVEV (reference sequence). The germline V and J ends were trimmed by 6 bases and 3 bases, with 11 bases remaining between them. CDR3 sequence: CASRKTGDTEAFF. The CDR3 nucleotides read TGTGCCAGCAGGAAGACAGGAGACACTGAAGCTTTCTTT.

The chain joins TRBV20-1 to TRBJ1-6; D unresolved. The CDR3 loop spans 17 amino acids. The ends were cut back, 0 bases at V and 5 bases at J, with 17 bases in the middle. The germline V gene encodes CDR1 DFQATT and CDR2 SNEGSKA (reference sequence). This CDR3 reads CSARESGAGGNNSPLHF. CDR3 DNA sequence: TGCAGTGCTAGAGAAAGCGGCGCTGGAGGGAATAATTCACCCCTCCACTTT.

This clonotype has at least ten counts. The rearrangement links TRBV5-1 to TRBJ2-3; 10 nucleotides align to TRBD1. Trimming at V came to 3 bases and at J to 5 bases, leaving 3 bases not matched to a gene. Germline V gene sequence: CDR1 SGHRS, CDR2 YFSETQ. This CDR3 spans 14 amino acids. The CDR3 nucleotides read TGCGCCAGCAGCTCGGGACAGGGGCGAGATACGCAGTATTTT. Its translation: CASSSGQGRDTQYF.

Only a few counts were recorded for this clonotype. The chain couples TRBV27 to TRBJ1-3; no firm D call. V lost 7 bases and J 0 bases, leaving 4 bases between the germline ends. This CDR3 region has 12 residues. Germline CDR1 and CDR2: MNHEY and SMNVEV (reference sequence). CDR3 DNA sequence: TGTGCCAGCAAAACCTCTGGAAACACCATATATTTT. Its translation is CASKTSGNTIYF.

This clonotype was found a few times. The V gene is TRBV7-2, the J gene TRBJ2-7; unclear D gene. The ends were cut back, 5 bases at V and 3 bases at J, with 8 bases in the middle. Germline values: CDR1 SGHTA, CDR2 FQGNSA. This CDR3 comprises 12 residues. CDR3 sequence reads: CASSPRNYEQYF. CDR3 nucleotide sequence: TGTGCCAGCAGCCCCAGGAACTACGAGCAGTACTTC.